The entry below describes one TCR beta chain. Which antigen it targets is not known. Base qualities are not provided; no much larger clone lies one nucleotide away. Patients with a history of autoimmune disease or receiving systemic immunosuppression were excluded from the trial. Peripheral blood for TCR sequencing was drawn from every dose cohort at baseline, at cycle 4 day 1 and at cycle 7 day 1. The samples were drawn from a first-in-human, open-label, multicenter phase I dose-escalation trial of ivuxolimab. Adults with locally advanced or metastatic melanoma, renal cell, hepatocellular, or head and neck squamous cell carcinoma were enrolled in the trial. CD4+ and CD8+ T cells were sorted separately from peripheral blood before TCR sequencing. CDR3 length: 15 amino acids, cysteine to phenylalanine. Just CDR3 DNA is preserved here, 45 bases in frame from base 1. Relative to germline, V is missing 4 bases and J is missing 7 bases, with 11 bases of the junction outside any gene match. The germline V gene gives CDR1 as SGHRS and CDR2 as YFSETQ.

For sequencing of the TCRbeta CDR3 region, genomic DNA was extracted from the sorted cells. The immunoSEQ Assay was used for sequencing of TCRbeta CDR3 regions. In its TCRdb copy, this immuneACCESS table keeps in-frame sequences only and misses some clones. Where compared with another copy, unresolved V genes explain less than half of these, and the others have no known cause. This sample gives roughly 40,000 clones in total; roughly 77% of them show up just once. Clones ranked in the top ten supply approximately 2.4% of the sample. This entry is derived from a study of OX40 agonist ivuxolimab in advanced cancers. Regarding the research as a whole: The costimulatory receptor OX40 (CD134) was targeted by ivuxolimab, a fully human IgG2 agonistic monoclonal antibody. Intravenous ivuxolimab was administered to patients every 2 weeks at six dose levels: 0.01, 0.1, 0.3, 1.5, 3 and 10 mg/kg. Of the roughly 50 dose-escalation patients, hepatocellular carcinoma was present in approximately 20, melanoma in approximately 15, renal cell carcinoma in 9 and head and neck cancer in 9. In the dose-escalation cohort, 70% to 85% of patients were male, and the mean age was 60 years with a range of about 20 to 90. Patients were allowed to have had prior anti-PD-1, anti-PD-L1 or anti-CTLA-4 therapy, and around 43% of the dose-escalation patients had been treated with checkpoint inhibitors. Partial responses occurred in three dose-escalation patients, of whom one had hepatocellular carcinoma and two had cutaneous melanoma. The point of sequencing TCRbeta in the periphery was to test whether ivuxolimab changed TCR sequence diversity and drove clonal T-cell expansion. The paper covers the monotherapy dose-escalation part of the phase I ivuxolimab trial, which included N ≈ 50 patients.

The full study reports these points: After ivuxolimab, CD8+ T cells had more expanded clones than CD4+ T cells on average. Which antigens the clonally expanded peripheral T cells were specific for was not determined. In the 0.1-3.0 mg/kg groups, partial responders had among the lowest normalized peripheral clonal expansion, particularly in CD8+ T cells. Low levels of normalized T-cell clonal expansion were also seen in some nonresponding patients. At doses of 0.1 to 3.0 mg/kg, clonal expansion of both CD4+ and CD8+ blood T cells was observed from baseline to week 6.

The chain was built from TRBV5-1 and TRBJ2-1; 7 bases in the junction line up with TRBD1. This TCR was sampled from an adult with an advanced solid tumor such as melanoma, head and neck, liver or kidney cancer. Material: CD4+ or CD8+ T cells sorted from blood, obtained in a trial of the OX40 agonist ivuxolimab. Read as DNA, the sequence is TGCGCCAGCAGCCGAGGACAGGTTCAGGGTAATGAGCAGTTCTTC. Its product reads: CASSRGQVQGNEQFF.